This T cell receptor (beta chain) was identified in a study of shared clonotypes between healthy human individuals. Profiled with immunoSEQ multiplex PCR; TCRdb holds only in-frame clones, not every one. The data hold about 1 million clones, with around 74% observed a single time. V was pared by 3 bases and J by 8 bases, with 14 bases of the junction left unmatched. This CDR3 spans 17 amino acids. Germline values: CDR1 MGHRA, CDR2 YSYEKL. In its sample, this clone was seen once. The receptor was isolated from a man aged 18 to 30 in good health. J is TRBJ2-4 and V is TRBV4-1; 9 nucleotides match TRBD2. The sequenced material came from memory CD4+ T cells sorted from blood. This sample's subset: CD45RA-negative fraction. The DNA of the CDR3 is TGCGCCAGCAGCCAGACTAGCGGTGCTGCTATCGGGGACATTCAGTACTTC. Translating gives CASSQTSGAAIGDIQYF.